This TCR beta chain derives from a study of CD8+ T cells in alopecia areata. The V gene lost 3 bases and the J gene lost 4 bases, with 13 bases spanning the gap. This CDR3 region has 16 residues. Germline loops: CDR1 MNHEY, CDR2 SMNVEV (reference sequence). Peripheral blood and lesional scalp punch biopsies were taken from alopecia areata patients. TCR sequencing used cDNA made by reverse transcription of extracted RNA. Using immunoSEQ multiplex PCR, the repertoire was profiled, and TCRdb retains in-frame clones only, with some absent. Counted here are 150,000 or so clones, around half occurring once; the ten biggest clones make up approximately 19%.

This sample comprised CD8+ T cells sorted from blood, obtained at week 0. This chain joins TRBV27 and TRBJ1-6; possibly TRBD1 for D (5 bases). This TCR was sampled from a human donor with alopecia areata. The CDR3 spells CASSFIGHPYNSPLHF. CDR3 DNA: TGTGCCAGCAGTTTTATTGGACACCCTTATAATTCACCCCTCCACTTT.